The 16 T cell receptor beta chains below come from one sample, sequenced in a study of cytomegalovirus exposure and HLA in healthy donors. With 60 Vbeta and 13 Jbeta primers, the PCR was carried out. The protocol was immunoSEQ multiplex PCR, while the TCRdb copy is restricted to in-frame clones and leaves out a portion. The sample shows over 110,000 clones, about four fifths of them seen only once. The sequenced sample was PBMCs. The receptors come from a male donor in good health and CMV-seronegative.

This clone was counted a single time. The chain links TRBV7-9 to TRBJ2-5, with D uncertain. V was clipped by 5 bases and J by 7 bases, with 14 bases between them. From germline, CDR1 is SEHNR and CDR2 FQNEAQ (reference sequence). The CDR3 contains 13 residues. DNA of the CDR3: TGTGCCAGCAGCCCCGACATTTTGGGGACCCAGTACTTC. It specifies CASSPDILGTQYF.

On this clone itself: Relative to the germline gene, one junction end is altered; a read error may explain this. This chain links TRBV4-2 with TRBJ2-7; TRBD2 agrees at 10 bases. This CDR3 region has 16 residues. The germline V gene has CDR1 LGHNA and CDR2 YNFKEQ. CDR3 protein: CASGQEASGSSYEQYF. DNA for the CDR3: TGTGCCAGCGGCCAAGAGGCTAGCGGGAGCTCCTACGAGCAGTACTTC.

In this sample, this clone turned up once. The genes are TRBV9 and TRBJ2-1, with D uncertain. The CDR3 has 12 amino acids. Trimming removed 3 bases at V and 3 bases at J, with 4 bases between. Germline values: CDR1 SGDLS, CDR2 YYNGEE. As DNA, the CDR3 is TGTGCCAGCAGCGCCCGCTACAATGAGCAGTTCTTC. It is translated as CASSARYNEQFF.

The rearrangement joins TRBV18 to TRBJ1-2; D may be TRBD1 (5 bases). Trimming left V 3 bases short and J 4 bases short, with 6 bases between. The CDR3 has 12 residues. Germline CDR1 reads KGHSH; CDR2 reads LQKENI. CDR3 loop: CASSPDSYGYTF. The CDR3 nucleotides are TGTGCCAGCTCACCTGACAGCTATGGCTACACCTTC.

The CDR3 loop is CASSQGYSLGSEQYF. The CDR3 nucleotides read TGCGCCAGCAGCCAAGGATACTCGCTAGGCTCCGAGCAGTACTTC. The chain recombines TRBV4-3 with TRBJ2-7; unclear D gene. The V and J ends lost 1 base and 6 bases respectively, with 16 bases between them. There are 15 residues in the CDR3. Germline assignment: CDR1 LGHNA and CDR2 YSLEER.

The rearrangement joins TRBV29-1 to TRBJ2-7; perhaps TRBD2 as D (5 bases). Germline loops: CDR1 SQVTM, CDR2 ANQGSEA. V gave up 7 bases and J gave up 0 bases, with 19 bases separating them. The CDR3 has 15 residues. The CDR3 DNA reads TGCAGCGCTGGAGGCATACCATCGGGCTCCTACGAGCAGTACTTC. It is translated as CSAGGIPSGSYEQYF.

This chain links TRBV2 with TRBJ2-5; maybe TRBD2 (5 bases). The end of the DNA is better explained by TRBJ2-7, so the J call may be wrong. In germline, CDR1 is SNHLY, CDR2 FYNNEI. CDR3 size: 14 residues. The DNA for the CDR3 is TGTGCCAGCAGTGAATTCGAGGACGGGAACGAGCAGTACTTC. It yields the protein CASSEFEDGNEQYF.

The chain employs TRBV7-6 and TRBJ2-1; 9 bases line up with TRBD2. The junction had 0 bases not matched to a gene; V was cut back by 4 bases and J by 5 bases. Per the germline V gene, CDR1 is SGHVS and CDR2 is FNYEAQ. The CDR3 is 13 amino acids. The DNA of the CDR3 is TGTGCCAGCAGCTGGACTAGCGACAATGAGCAGTTCTTC. Translated: CASSWTSDNEQFF.

The V call is TRBV11-2, the J call TRBJ2-7, with TRBD2 identical over 8 bases. V lost 1 base to trimming and J lost 7 bases; unmatched junction nucleotides: 6. The CDR3 consists of 14 residues. Germline V gene data show CDR1 as SGHAT and CDR2 as FQNNGV. Here the CDR3 reads CASSLGAGVREQYF. CDR3 in DNA: TGTGCCAGCAGCTTAGGAGCGGGAGTTCGGGAGCAGTACTTC.

This clone was seen just once. The chain uses TRBV19 and TRBJ2-3; D might be TRBD2 (7 bases). This CDR3 spans 15 amino acids. CDR1 is LNHDA and CDR2 is SQIVND in the germline V gene (reference sequence). V was shortened by 1 base and J by 4 bases, with 12 bases between the two germline ends. CDR3 bases: TGTGCCAGTAGTATAGGGGGGGGCCTTCCAGATACGCAGTATTTT. It codes for CASSIGGGLPDTQYF. The whole variable domain, remainder taken from reference TRBV19 and TRBJ2-3, is DGGITQSPKYLFRKEGQNVTLSCEQNLNHDAMYWYRQDPGQGLRLIYYSQIVNDFQKGDIAEGYSVSREKKESFPLTVTSAQKNPTAFYLCASSIGGGLPDTQYFGPGTRLTVL.

This chain uses TRBV19 with TRBJ1-2, with D tentatively TRBD1 (5 bases). Trimming shortened V by 9 bases and J by 5 bases, and 25 bases separated the two germline ends. Germline-derived CDR1 and CDR2 are LNHDA and SQIVND (reference sequence). This CDR3 has 16 residues. In nucleotides, the CDR3 is TGTGCCAGCTTAAAAGGGACTGAGTACTTACTATATGGCTACACCTTC. Residues: CASLKGTEYLLYGYTF. The complete variable domain, with remaining parts taken from reference TRBV19 and TRBJ1-2, reads DGGITQSPKYLFRKEGQNVTLSCEQNLNHDAMYWYRQDPGQGLRLIYYSQIVNDFQKGDIAEGYSVSREKKESFPLTVTSAQKNPTAFYLCASLKGTEYLLYGYTFGSGTRLTVV.

This chain links TRBV29-1 with TRBJ2-5; D not certain. In germline, CDR1 is SQVTM, CDR2 ANQGSEA. This CDR3 spans 13 amino acids. V was pared by 3 bases and J by 2 bases, with 10 bases between. CDR3 in DNA: TGCAGCGTTGACGGCGGATTACAAGAGACCCAGTACTTC. The encoded protein is CSVDGGLQETQYF.

The CDR3 DNA is TGCGCCAGCAGCCCAGGGACTGGGGGGGCCTACAATGAGCAGTTCTTC. Translated: CASSPGTGGAYNEQFF. The chain uses TRBV5-1 and TRBJ2-1, with 7 bases matching TRBD2. V lost 4 bases, J lost 2 bases, and 9 bases stayed unmatched. The CDR3 totals 16 residues. Looked up from germline, CDR1 is SGHRS and CDR2 is YFSETQ.

For the CDR3, the DNA is TGTGCCAGCACCTGGGGGGTAGCGGCGACCTACAATGAGCAGTTCTTC. Translated: CASTWGVAATYNEQFF. J is TRBJ2-1 and V is TRBV7-2; TRBD2 is a possible D gene (6 bases). Germline V lookup: CDR1 SGHTA, CDR2 FQGNSA. The CDR3 totals 16 residues. V lost 7 bases, J lost 2 bases, and 18 bases lay in between.

In this sample, this clone turned up a few times. Compared with germline, one end of the junction differs, possibly owing to a read error. V usage is TRBV6-1 and J usage is TRBJ2-4, with 7 bases aligning to TRBD1. The CDR3 runs to 16 residues. Germline values: CDR1 MNHNS, CDR2 SASEGT. The chain's CDR3 is CASREDRVKSKNIQYF. The CDR3 coding sequence is TGTGCCAGCAGAGAAGACAGGGTAAAGTCCAAAAACATTCAGTACTTC.

This chain joins TRBV28 and TRBJ2-5, with 9 positions matching TRBD2. The CDR3 runs 15 residues. Germline V gene sequence: CDR1 MDHEN, CDR2 SYDVKM. The trim removed 6 bases at V and 4 bases at J, leaving 9 bases unmatched. The CDR3 is CASRGGLAFGETQYF. In DNA form, the CDR3 reads TGTGCCAGCAGGGGAGGACTAGCGTTTGGAGAGACCCAGTACTTC.